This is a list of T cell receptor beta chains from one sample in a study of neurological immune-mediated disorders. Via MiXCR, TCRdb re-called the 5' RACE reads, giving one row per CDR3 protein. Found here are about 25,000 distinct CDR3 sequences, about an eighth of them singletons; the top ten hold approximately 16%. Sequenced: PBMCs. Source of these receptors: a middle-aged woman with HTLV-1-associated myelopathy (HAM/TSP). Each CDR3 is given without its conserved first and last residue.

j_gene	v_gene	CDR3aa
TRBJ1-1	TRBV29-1	SVEDLGAFLYTEAF
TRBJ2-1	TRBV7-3	ASSLTGGVEQF
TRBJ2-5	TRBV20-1	SARDPTVSPETQY
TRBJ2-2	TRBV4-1	ASSQPSGGAAGELF
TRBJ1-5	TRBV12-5	ASGTGRDQPQH
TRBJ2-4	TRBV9	ASSAVGTGENIQY
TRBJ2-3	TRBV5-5	ASSPGQVWSDTQY
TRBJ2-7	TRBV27	ASSFLGLAGGPYEQY
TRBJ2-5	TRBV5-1	ASSRGTGGLETQY
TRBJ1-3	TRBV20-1	SASKGPGLSGNTIY
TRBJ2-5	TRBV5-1	ASSLGTGGETQY
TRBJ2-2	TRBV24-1	ATSDVGTRGFGELF
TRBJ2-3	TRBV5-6	ASSSGLNTDTQY
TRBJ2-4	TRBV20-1	SARDLQGENIQY
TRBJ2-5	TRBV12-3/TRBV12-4	ASSAAGTSGIGQETQY
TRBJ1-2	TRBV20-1	SAKQRQGDGYT
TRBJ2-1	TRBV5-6	ASSIYLCSVKRGSGLNEQF
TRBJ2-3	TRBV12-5	ASGSGSTRTDTQY
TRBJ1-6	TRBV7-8	ASSLGVTLH
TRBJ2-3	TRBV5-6	ASSFRGTSTDTQY
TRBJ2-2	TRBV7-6	ASSLARTGELF
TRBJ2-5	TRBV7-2	ASSHGTGGETQY
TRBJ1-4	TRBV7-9	ASSLGWQGSEKLF
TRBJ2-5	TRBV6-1	ASSESGEETQY
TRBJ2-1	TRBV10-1	ASSDGGGHNEQF
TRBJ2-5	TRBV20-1	SATDPGVQETQY
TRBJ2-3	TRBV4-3	ASSQDGRDTQY
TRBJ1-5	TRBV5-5	ASSLDRGGNQPQH
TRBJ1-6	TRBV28	ASSLGQPNSPLH
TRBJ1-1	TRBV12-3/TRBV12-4	ASSGTIRLSGTEAF
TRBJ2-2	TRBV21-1	ASSFYICSASRGTGELF
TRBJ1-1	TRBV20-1	SATTGIMNTEAF
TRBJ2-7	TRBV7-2	ASSFVGRGYEQY
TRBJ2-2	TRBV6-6	ASTLGGNTGELF
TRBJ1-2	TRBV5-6	ASSSVGNYGYT
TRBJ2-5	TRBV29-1	SVDGQVAETQY
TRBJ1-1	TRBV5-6	ASSLREGPTSAF
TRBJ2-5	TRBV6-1	ATGTSGVPGETQY
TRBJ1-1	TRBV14	ASSHGGGRVNTEAF
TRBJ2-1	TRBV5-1	ASSDGLAGAIWEQF
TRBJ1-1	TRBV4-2	ASSPSGGPEDTEAF
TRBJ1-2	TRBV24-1	ATSDSSGGCGYT
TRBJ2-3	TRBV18	ASSSSGTSGGQY
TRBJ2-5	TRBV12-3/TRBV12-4	ASSRQAGETQY
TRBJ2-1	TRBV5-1	ASSRGEGVDEQF